Listed below are T cell receptor beta chains from one sample, sequenced in a study of blood T cell repertoires in COVID-19. TCRdb's table, derived via immunoSEQ multiplex PCR, lists solely in-frame clones and lacks some. In the table there are about 210,000 clones, roughly 80% of which are singletons. Specimen: peripheral blood. The receptors were sampled from a woman aged 80 or older with COVID-19, enrolled during active disease. The conserved cysteine and the conserved F or W are not part of the CDR3 here. Each record gives: J gene, V gene, CDR3 protein.

TRBJ1-5 | TRBV5-6 | ASSLRRVNQPQH
TRBJ1-1 | TRBV7-8 | ASSLVGGSTGEAF
TRBJ2-1 | TRBV6-4 | ASGRLVPINEQF
TRBJ2-5 | TRBV5-4 | ASKSRDRGGETQY
TRBJ2-5 | TRBV29-1 | SVSGQVLQTQY
TRBJ1-3 | TRBV6-1 | ASSANRDVSGNTIY
TRBJ2-2 | TRBV3-1/TRBV3-2 | ASSQRAGANTGELF
TRBJ2-7 | TRBV5-5 | ASSLELRDLSYEQY
TRBJ2-1 | TRBV19 | ASTRTSGGGYNEQF
TRBJ1-5 | TRBV19 | ASEQGPGSSQH
TRBJ1-2 | TRBV7-2 | ASSLATGSGYT
TRBJ2-7 | TRBV28 | ASSLRTSGIEQY
TRBJ2-5 | TRBV4-1 | ASSPGTLIGKETQY
TRBJ1-1 | TRBV18 | ATGQSSEAF
TRBJ1-5 | TRBV7-9 | ASSRRGGTEPQH
TRBJ2-2 | TRBV6-5 | ASSYSQANTGELF
TRBJ1-5 | TRBV2 | ASGGWNNQPQH
TRBJ1-4 | TRBV10-3 | ATGAVQGLGEKLF
TRBJ1-3 | TRBV11-1 | ASSLDRYSGNTIY
TRBJ1-2 | TRBV11-2 | ASSLVGVDGYT
TRBJ2-6 | TRBV11-1 | ASSLIDASGANVLT
TRBJ1-4 | TRBV9 | ASSAGGATNEKLF
TRBJ2-7 | TRBV5-5 | ASSLHGDRGLSYEQY
TRBJ1-1 | TRBV6-1 | ASSDPSGNTEAF
TRBJ2-2 | TRBV3-1/TRBV3-2 | ASSEAGATGELF
TRBJ2-7 | TRBV4-1 | ASSHDGQSYEQY
TRBJ2-3 | TRBV11-2 | ASRASGSRQY
TRBJ2-5 | TRBV2 | ATEQAGGYGETQY
TRBJ2-7 | TRBV28 | ASSLRPTGTFSYEQY
TRBJ1-6 | TRBV5-1 | ASSRGQSNSPLH
TRBJ1-2 | TRBV3-1/TRBV3-2 | ASSRGDSHMWGYT
TRBJ2-3 | TRBV3-1/TRBV3-2 | ASSQGSGGHSGDTQY
TRBJ2-1 | TRBV6-6 | ASSYSASELPRQF
TRBJ2-3 | TRBV2 | ASSSFLGGRSTDTQY
TRBJ1-3 | TRBV15 | ATSPQPSSGNTIY
TRBJ1-1 | TRBV7-8 | ASSLRRDTEAF
TRBJ2-1 | TRBV7-2 | ASSLSSVNEQF
TRBJ2-7 | TRBV3-1/TRBV3-2 | ASTSGAEQY
TRBJ1-4 | TRBV4-1 | ASSLAGEKLF
TRBJ1-1 | TRBV28 | ASSLSPGEAF
TRBJ2-2 | TRBV7-6 | ASSLGTYVVIPNTGELF
TRBJ2-1 | TRBV19 | ASSKLFNEQF
TRBJ2-7 | TRBV5-4 | ASSWGAGGPYEQY
TRBJ1-1 | TRBV3-1/TRBV3-2 | ASRARGNTEAF